This record looks at one T cell receptor beta chain sequence and its context. Its antigen is not known. The data derive from a study of shared clonotypes between healthy human individuals. Libraries were prepared by immunoSEQ multiplex PCR; TCRdb keeps only in-frame clonotypes and omits some of them. The repertoire holds under 2.5 million clones, with under 95% as singletons. The V and J ends lost 0 bases and 11 bases respectively, with 10 bases between them. In germline, CDR1 is ENHRY, CDR2 SYGVKD. This CDR3 region has 12 residues. Study-wide results and limits: Rarefaction showed sorted-subset sequencing was incomplete despite large depth.

This clonotype was obtained from a man aged 18 to 30 in good health. Some clones in this sample may be carry-over from other donors' samples. Input material: naive CD4+ T cells from PBMCs. Specified subset: CD45RA+ positively selected. This chain connects TRBV10-3 to TRBJ1-1; TRBD1 might be the D (6 bases). The CDR3 nucleotides read TGTGCCATCAGTGAGTCCGGGGGCGGGGCTTTCTTT. The encoded protein is CAISESGGGAFF.